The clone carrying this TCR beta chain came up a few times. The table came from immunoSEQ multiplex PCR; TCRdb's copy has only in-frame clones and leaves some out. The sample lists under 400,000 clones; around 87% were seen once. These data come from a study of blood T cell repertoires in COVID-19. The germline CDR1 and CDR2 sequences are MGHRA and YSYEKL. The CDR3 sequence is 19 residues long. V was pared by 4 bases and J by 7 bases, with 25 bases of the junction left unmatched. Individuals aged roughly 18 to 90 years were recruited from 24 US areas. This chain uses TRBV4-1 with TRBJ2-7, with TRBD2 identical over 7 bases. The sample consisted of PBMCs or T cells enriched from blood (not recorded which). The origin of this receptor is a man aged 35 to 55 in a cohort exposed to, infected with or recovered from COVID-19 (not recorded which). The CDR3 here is CASSPRSGIPGLTLGEQYF. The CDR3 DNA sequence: TGCGCCAGCAGCCCACGATCGGGAATCCCGGGACTAACCCTGGGGGAGCAGTACTTC.